This is a list of T cell receptor beta chains from one sample in a study of cytotoxic CD8 clonotypes in ibrutinib-treated CLL. Only in-frame clones appear in the TCRdb table, and some are missing; sequencing was by immunoSEQ multiplex PCR. The sample consists of 150,000 to 250,000 clones, 72% of them appearing once. Sample: PBMCs, taken after 24 months of ibrutinib treatment. The origin of the receptors is a human donor with chronic lymphocytic leukemia. CDR3s include the opening cysteine and the closing phenylalanine or tryptophan. The D gene is left open where the match is weak. The size entry is marked missing in some rows and otherwise reads once, few, many or a size class.

TRBV5-1	TRBD1	16	.	TRBJ1-5	CASSLTGTGGKQPQHF	TGCGCCAGCAGCTTGACCGGGACAGGGGGCAAGCAGCCCCAGCATTTT
TRBV27	TRBD2	12	.	TRBJ2-1	CASSGLGGVPFF	TGTGCCAGCAGTGGACTAGGCGGGGTCCCGTTCTTC
TRBV6-5	.	14	.	TRBJ2-1	CASSPGAIYNEQFF	TGTGCCAGCAGCCCCGGCGCGATCTACAATGAGCAGTTCTTC
TRBV5-1	TRBD1	17	.	TRBJ2-5	CASSLVPVGTGEETQYF	TGCGCCAGCAGCTTGGTCCCCGTCGGGACAGGGGAAGAGACCCAGTACTTC
TRBV13	.	17	.	TRBJ1-3	CASSLDGGRASGNTIYF	TGTGCCAGCAGCTTAGACGGGGGGCGCGCCTCTGGAAACACCATATATTTT
TRBV25-1	.	15	.	TRBJ2-7	CASDGGVQGGNEQYF	TGTGCCAGCGATGGGGGTGTGCAGGGGGGAAACGAGCAGTACTTC
TRBV7-9	TRBD2	15	.	TRBJ2-1	CASSLSGLGNNEQFF	TGTGCCAGCAGCTTATCGGGACTAGGTAACAATGAGCAGTTCTTC
TRBV7-2	TRBD2	14	.	TRBJ2-1	CASSLRLADNEQFF	TGTGCCAGCAGCCTCAGACTAGCGGACAATGAGCAGTTCTTC
TRBV7-2	TRBD1	15	.	TRBJ1-5	CASSLTGTGNQPQHF	TGTGCCAGCAGCCTGACAGGGACGGGCAATCAGCCCCAGCATTTT
TRBV19	.	15	.	TRBJ1-5	CASTPSDSTPRPQHF	TGTGCCAGTACCCCCTCTGACAGTACCCCTCGGCCCCAGCATTTT
TRBV5-6	.	13	once	TRBJ1-1	CASYRDLNTEAFF	TGTGCCAGTTACAGGGATTTGAACACTGAAGCTTTCTTT
TRBV5-1	.	13	.	TRBJ2-7	CASSLERLYEQYF	TGCGCCAGCAGCTTGGAGCGTCTCTACGAGCAGTACTTC
TRBV7-2	.	15	once	TRBJ2-7	CASSLTPGQSYEQYF	TGTGCCAGCAGCTTAACCCCTGGGCAGTCCTACGAGCAGTACTTC
TRBV21-1	.	11	once	TRBJ2-7	CASSKLSKQYF	TGTGCCAGCAGCAAACTCAGCAAGCAGTACTTC
TRBV6-6	.	13	.	TRBJ1-5	CASSYSIGQPQHF	TGTGCCAGCAGTTACTCGATCGGTCAGCCCCAGCATTTT
TRBV27	.	16	once	TRBJ1-1	CASSLGPGHLNTEAFF	TGTGCCAGCAGTTTGGGGCCGGGACACCTGAACACTGAAGCTTTCTTT
TRBV29-1	.	16	.	TRBJ1-2	CSVDPPGPLANYGYTF	TGCAGCGTTGATCCGCCAGGCCCCCTCGCTAACTATGGCTACACCTTC
TRBV7-2	.	14	.	TRBJ1-4	CASSPGRFNEKLFF	TGTGCCAGCAGCCCGGGACGGTTTAATGAAAAACTGTTTTTT
TRBV7-2	.	12	few	TRBJ2-7	CASSPDTAGQYF	TGTGCCAGCAGCCCAGACACCGCCGGGCAGTACTTC
TRBV6-1	.	13	once	TRBJ2-5	CASSRTYQETQYF	TGTGCCAGCAGTCGTACTTACCAAGAGACCCAGTACTTC
TRBV7-3	TRBD2	16	once	TRBJ2-3	CASSPVAGGSTDTQYF	TGTGCCAGCAGCCCTGTAGCGGGAGGAAGCACAGATACGCAGTATTTT
TRBV7-8	.	14	.	TRBJ1-1	CASSLPAGPTEAFF	TGTGCCAGCAGCTTACCAGCAGGGCCCACTGAAGCTTTCTTT
TRBV5-1	TRBD1	14	.	TRBJ1-2	CASSWTGGDYGYTF	TGCGCCAGCAGCTGGACAGGGGGCGACTATGGCTACACCTTC
TRBV29-1	TRBD1	13	.	TRBJ1-2	CSVQTGAVAGYTF	TGCAGCGTTCAGACAGGGGCGGTTGCTGGCTACACCTTC
TRBV7-7	.	15	.	TRBJ2-1	CASSLQAASYNEQFF	TGTGCCAGCAGCTTACAAGCGGCCTCCTACAATGAGCAGTTCTTC
TRBV6-5	.	12	.	TRBJ1-5	CASSNRDQPQHF	TGTGCCAGCAGTAACAGGGATCAGCCCCAGCATTTT